The T cell receptor (beta chain) under discussion was sequenced for a study of blood T cell repertoires in COVID-19. Study-level background: Whether acute or convalescent, the COVID-19 samples came from the United States, Italy and Spain.

Adults between about 18 and 95 years of age took part from 24 US areas. The CDR3 totals 16 residues. V shed 2 bases and J 9 bases; nucleotides not matched to a gene: 5. Germline lookup yields CDR1 KGHSH and CDR2 LQKENI. Per the original data handling: Estimation of nucleated cell counts relied on the amplification of reference gene primers. TCRdb's copy holds only in-frame clones and misses some; the assay was immunoSEQ multiplex PCR. The DNA was the basis for D and trimming; V, J and clone size are from that table. The data hold about 300,000 clones, with roughly 85% observed a single time. This clone occurred once.

The material sequenced was PBMCs or T cells enriched from blood (not recorded which). V and J are TRBV18 and TRBJ1-6; 12 bases agree with TRBD1. The clonotype originates from a woman aged 45 to 65 who had recovered from COVID-19. The CDR3 sequence is CASSPGTGGAVSPLHF. The CDR3, as DNA: TGTGCCAGCTCACCAGGGACAGGGGGCGCGGTTTCACCCCTCCACTTT. Complete variable domain (other parts from reference TRBV18 and TRBJ1-6): NAGVMQNPRHLVRRRGQEARLRCSPMKGHSHVYWYRQLPEEGLKFMVYLQKENIIDESGMPKERFSAEFPKEGPSILRIQQVVRGDSAAYFCASSPGTGGAVSPLHFGNGTRLTVT.